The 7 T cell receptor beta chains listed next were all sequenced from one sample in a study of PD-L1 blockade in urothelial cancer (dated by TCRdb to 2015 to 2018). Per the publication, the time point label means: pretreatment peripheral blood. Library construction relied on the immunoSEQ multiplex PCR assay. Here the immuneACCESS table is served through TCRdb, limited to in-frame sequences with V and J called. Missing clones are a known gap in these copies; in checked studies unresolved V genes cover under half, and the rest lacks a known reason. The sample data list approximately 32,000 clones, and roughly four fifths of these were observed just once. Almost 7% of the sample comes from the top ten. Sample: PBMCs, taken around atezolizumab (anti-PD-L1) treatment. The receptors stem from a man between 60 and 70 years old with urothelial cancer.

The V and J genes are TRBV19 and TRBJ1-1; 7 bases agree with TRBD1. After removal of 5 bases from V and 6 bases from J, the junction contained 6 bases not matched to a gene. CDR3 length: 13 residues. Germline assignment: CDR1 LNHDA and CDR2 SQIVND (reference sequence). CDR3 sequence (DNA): TGTGCCAGTAGTTCCAGGGGGATAGCTGAAGCTTTCTTT. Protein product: CASSSRGIAEAFF.

The CDR3 bases are TGTGCCAGCAGGGACAGGGGGCAAACAGATACGCAGTATTTT. Translated, it gives CASRDRGQTDTQYF. The chain uses TRBV2 and TRBJ2-3; TRBD1 matches at 11 bases. The V and J ends lost 6 bases and 3 bases, in that order; junction bases with no gene match: 2. The CDR3 extends over 14 amino acids. Germline V gene lookup returns CDR1 SNHLY and CDR2 FYNNEI. The variable domain in full, completed from reference TRBV2 and TRBJ2-3, reads EPEVTQTPSHQVTQMGQEVILRCVPISNHLYFYWYRQILGQKVEFLVSFYNNEISEKSEIFDDQFSVERPDGSNFTLKIRSTKLEDSAMYFCASRDRGQTDTQYFGPGTRLTVL.

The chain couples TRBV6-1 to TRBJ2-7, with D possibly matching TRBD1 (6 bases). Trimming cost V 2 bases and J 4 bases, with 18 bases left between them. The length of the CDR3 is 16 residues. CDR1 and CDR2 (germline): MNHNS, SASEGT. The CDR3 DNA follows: TGTGCCAGCAGTGAAACGGGCGATGGGGGCTTGTACGAGCAGTACTTC. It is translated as CASSETGDGGLYEQYF.

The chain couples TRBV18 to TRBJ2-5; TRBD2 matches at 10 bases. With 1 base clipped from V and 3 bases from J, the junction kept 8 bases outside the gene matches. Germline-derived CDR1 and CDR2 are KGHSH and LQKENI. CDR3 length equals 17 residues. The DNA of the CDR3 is TGTGCCAGCTCACCACAAAATGGACTAGCGGTAAAAGAGACCCAGTACTTC. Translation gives CASSPQNGLAVKETQYF.

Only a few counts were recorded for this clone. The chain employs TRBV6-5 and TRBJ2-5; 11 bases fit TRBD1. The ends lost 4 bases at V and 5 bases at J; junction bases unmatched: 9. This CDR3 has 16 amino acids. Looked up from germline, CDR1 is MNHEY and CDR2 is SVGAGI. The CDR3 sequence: CASSSSGTGGLETQYF. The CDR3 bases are TGTGCCAGCAGTTCATCCGGGACAGGGGGTCTGGAGACCCAGTACTTC.

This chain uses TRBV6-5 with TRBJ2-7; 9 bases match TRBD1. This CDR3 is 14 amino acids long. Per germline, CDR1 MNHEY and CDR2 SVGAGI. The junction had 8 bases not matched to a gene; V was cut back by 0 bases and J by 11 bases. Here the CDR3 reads CASSYSTGGPEEYF. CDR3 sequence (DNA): TGTGCCAGCAGTTACTCTACAGGGGGCCCAGAGGAGTACTTC.

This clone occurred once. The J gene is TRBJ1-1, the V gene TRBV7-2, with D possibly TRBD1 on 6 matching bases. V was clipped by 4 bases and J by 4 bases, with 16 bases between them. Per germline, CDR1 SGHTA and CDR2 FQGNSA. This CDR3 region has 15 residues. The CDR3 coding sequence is TGTGCCAGCAGCTCCGTCGGGGGGCTGAGCACTGAAGCTTTCTTT. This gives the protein CASSSVGGLSTEAFF.